This entry lists 10 T cell receptor beta chains sequenced from one sample in a study of T cell responses to AZD1222 COVID-19 vaccine. Some clones are missing from TCRdb's copy, which holds only in-frame ones; the method was immunoSEQ multiplex PCR. The sample has more than 95,000 clones; approximately 90% are singletons. The specimen was peripheral blood, collected 28 days after the second AZD1222 dose. Receptors were obtained from an adult who received the AZD1222 COVID-19 vaccine.

The CDR3 nucleotides are TGTGCCACCAGCAGAGAAGGTATGCCTGGCCTCTCCTACGAGCAGTACTTC. Amino acids: CATSREGMPGLSYEQYF. The chain links TRBV15 to TRBJ2-7; D gene ambiguous. The V gene's germline CDR1 is LNHNV and CDR2 YYDKDF (reference sequence). The CDR3 loop spans 17 amino acids. The V and J ends lost 0 bases and 0 bases respectively, with 15 bases between them.

As concerns this clone: The limits of the CDR3 on the DNA are not certain, so only TCRdb's listed CDR3 is given. This chain's CDR3 is CVRSPLWGVGAGELFF. V and J are TRBV7-5 and TRBJ2-2; the listed D gene, TRBD1, was not tested against the DNA. TRBV7-5 constitutes a pseudogene. The CDR3 contains 16 residues when both ends are counted.

This clone is a singleton in its sample. The rearrangement joins TRBV2 to TRBJ1-1; tentatively, D is TRBD1 (5 bases). Trimming stripped 4 bases from V and 4 bases from J, with 10 bases between. Germline assignment: CDR1 SNHLY and CDR2 FYNNEI. This CDR3 contains 13 residues. CDR3 bases: TGTGCCAGCAGTGGAGGGGCGCCCACTGAAGCTTTCTTT. It specifies CASSGGAPTEAFF.

The chain combines TRBV4-1 with TRBJ2-1; the D call may be TRBD1 or TRBD2 (5 bases each). The V gene lost 1 base and the J gene lost 9 bases, with 13 bases spanning the gap. Germline CDR1 reads MGHRA; CDR2 reads YSYEKL. CDR3 length: 14 amino acids. As DNA, the CDR3 is TGCGCCAGCAGCCAAGCTCCGGGGCTTGGTGAGCAGTTCTTC. The encoded protein is CASSQAPGLGEQFF.

V gene TRBV19 combines with J gene TRBJ1-4, with unresolved D. The CDR3 spans 15 residues. V dropped 3 bases and J dropped 3 bases, with 11 bases sitting between them. Germline values: CDR1 LNHDA, CDR2 SQIVND (reference sequence). The CDR3 protein is CASSMDAYSNEKLFF. The DNA of the CDR3 is TGTGCCAGTAGTATGGACGCCTATTCTAATGAAAAACTGTTTTTT. The full variable domain, its missing parts supplied by reference TRBV19 and TRBJ1-4, is DGGITQSPKYLFRKEGQNVTLSCEQNLNHDAMYWYRQDPGQGLRLIYYSQIVNDFQKGDIAEGYSVSREKKESFPLTVTSAQKNPTAFYLCASSMDAYSNEKLFFGSGTQLSVL.

The CDR3, as DNA: TGTGCCAGCAGTTACTCGCGGGCAGGGGAGACCCAGTACTTC. The encoded protein is CASSYSRAGETQYF. The chain carries TRBV6-5 and TRBJ2-5; the D gene could be TRBD1 or TRBD2 (5 bases each). Germline V gives CDR1 MNHEY, CDR2 SVGAGI. V was pared by 0 bases and J by 5 bases, with 10 bases between. The CDR3 spans 14 residues.

The V gene is TRBV4-1, the J gene TRBJ1-3, with no clear D. The V and J ends lost 1 base and 0 bases respectively, with 10 bases between them. The CDR3 is 16 residues long. CDR1 is MGHRA, CDR2 YSYEKL, per germline. The CDR3 DNA reads TGCGCCAGCAGCCAAGGAATGGGCCTCTCTGGAAACACCATATATTTT. This encodes CASSQGMGLSGNTIYF.

The V gene is TRBV5-4, the J gene TRBJ2-1; D call uncertain. The CDR3 extends over 13 amino acids. Germline CDR1 reads SGHNT; CDR2 reads YYREEE (reference sequence). V was trimmed by 0 bases and J by 9 bases, leaving 10 bases between them. The CDR3 is CASSLETFSEQFF. The CDR3 DNA reads TGTGCCAGCAGCTTGGAGACTTTCAGTGAGCAGTTCTTC.

The chain recombines TRBV5-6 with TRBJ1-2; D not certain. The CDR3 runs to 14 residues. V lost 2 bases and J 2 bases, leaving 10 bases between the germline ends. The germline gives CDR1 SGHDT, CDR2 YYEEEE. CDR3 sequence: CASSFGVGNYGYTF. The DNA of the CDR3 is TGTGCCAGCAGCTTCGGGGTCGGAAACTATGGCTACACCTTC.

This sequence joins TRBV10-3 and TRBJ1-1; D is possibly TRBD1 (6 bases). V gave up 6 bases and J gave up 5 bases, with 19 bases separating them. The germline V gene has CDR1 ENHRY and CDR2 SYGVKD. The CDR3 is made up of 15 amino acids. The CDR3 reads CAISPVGGARTEAFF. For the CDR3, the DNA is TGTGCCATCAGCCCCGTGGGGGGGGCGCGGACTGAAGCTTTCTTT.